These 27 T cell receptor beta chains were sequenced from one sample in a study of Tregs in tolerant kidney transplant recipients. This table comes from immunoSEQ multiplex PCR, and its TCRdb copy is limited to in-frame clones, with some not included. The top ten clones hold 5.2% of a sample with over 55,000 clones, 65% to 85% of them seen once. The sample comprised CD4+ T cells from blood. The receptors here all came from a human donor in good health.

The V and J genes are TRBV4-3 and TRBJ1-2; D is possibly TRBD1 (6 bases). Trimming cost V 1 base and J 7 bases, with 22 bases left between them. The length of the CDR3 is 17 residues. CDR1 is LGHNA, CDR2 YSLEER, per germline. CDR3 region: CASSQGGSTQGLSGYTF. The CDR3 nucleotides read TGCGCCAGCAGCCAAGGAGGGAGCACACAGGGTCTCTCTGGCTACACCTTC.

V and J are TRBV10-3 and TRBJ2-5; D remains ambiguous. V was clipped by 3 bases and J by 5 bases, with 7 bases between them. This CDR3 has 12 residues. Germline V gene sequence: CDR1 ENHRY, CDR2 SYGVKD. CDR3 sequence reads: CAISDQWETQYF. CDR3 sequence (DNA): TGTGCCATCAGTGACCAGTGGGAGACCCAGTACTTC.

The V and J genes are TRBV28 and TRBJ1-3, with D possibly matching TRBD1 (5 bases). V was pared by 7 bases and J by 2 bases, with 12 bases between. CDR1 MDHEN and CDR2 SYDVKM come from the germline V gene. The CDR3 length is 14 residues. The CDR3 spells CASMAGAAGNTIYF. In nucleotides, the CDR3 is TGTGCCAGCATGGCTGGGGCGGCTGGAAACACCATATATTTT.

This chain connects TRBV6-4 to TRBJ1-1; unclear D gene. The CDR3 sequence is 13 residues long. V lost 4 bases and J lost 0, with 6 bases in between. Looked up from germline, CDR1 is MRHNA and CDR2 is SNTAGT. CDR3 sequence reads: CASSARLNTEAFF. CDR3 DNA: TGTGCCAGCAGTGCCCGCTTGAACACTGAAGCTTTCTTT.

The rearrangement uses TRBV29-1 and TRBJ2-1; a weak D match, TRBD2 (6 bases). V shed 8 bases and J shed 0 bases, with 17 bases lying between them. Germline V gene sequence: CDR1 SQVTM, CDR2 ANQGSEA. This CDR3 spans 15 amino acids. The CDR3, as DNA: TGCAGCTATGGGGGGTCACCAAGCTCCTACAATGAGCAGTTCTTC. This gives the protein CSYGGSPSSYNEQFF.

The chain carries TRBV15 and TRBJ1-2; D not certain. CDR3 length: 14 amino acids. In germline, CDR1 is LNHNV, CDR2 YYDKDF (reference sequence). V lost 5 bases to trimming and J lost 8 bases, with 18 bases between them. As DNA, the CDR3 is TGTGCCACCAGCCCAGCGCAGCCACTTTTCGGCTACACCTTC. Amino acid sequence: CATSPAQPLFGYTF.

This chain joins TRBV29-1 and TRBJ1-1, with D hard to call. The CDR3 runs to 11 residues. Deletions cut 5 bases from V and 5 bases from J, with 9 bases between. CDR1 SQVTM and CDR2 ANQGSEA come from the germline V gene. The CDR3 nucleotides read TGCAGCGTTCTTGGAGGGACTGAAGCTTTCTTT. Its protein is CSVLGGTEAFF.

Ten or more counts support this clone. V usage is TRBV2 and J usage is TRBJ2-7; 11 bases are shared with TRBD1. The junction had 30 bases not matched to a gene; V was cut back by 8 bases and J by 3 bases. The CDR3 is 22 amino acids. Germline V gives CDR1 SNHLY, CDR2 FYNNEI. As DNA, the CDR3 is TGTGCCAGCGCCGAAACCCTTACCAGGACAGGGGGCGCGGGCCCTCTTATCTACGAGCAGTACTTC. Translation gives CASAETLTRTGGAGPLIYEQYF.

This rearrangement joins TRBV10-3 to TRBJ2-3; 11 positions match TRBD2. CDR3 length: 15 residues. With 8 bases clipped from V and 2 bases from J, the junction kept 6 bases outside the gene matches. The germline V gene has CDR1 ENHRY and CDR2 SYGVKD. The CDR3 loop is CAIGASGGNTDTQYF. The CDR3 region has the DNA TGTGCCATCGGGGCTAGCGGGGGGAACACAGATACGCAGTATTTT.

This chain joins TRBV28 and TRBJ2-7; D gene uncertain. This CDR3 comprises 15 residues. V was pared by 3 bases and J by 3 bases, with 15 bases between. Germline CDR1 MDHEN, CDR2 SYDVKM. The DNA of the CDR3 is TGTGCCAGCAGTTTTACCTCAGCAGCCCGCTACGAGCAGTACTTC. As protein: CASSFTSAARYEQYF.

The chain links TRBV4-3 to TRBJ2-5; D not resolved. V dropped 0 bases and J dropped 2 bases, with 10 bases sitting between them. The germline V gene has CDR1 LGHNA and CDR2 YSLEER. The CDR3 loop spans 15 amino acids. The CDR3 bases are TGCGCCAGCAGCCAAGATCTTTTCAGGCAAGAGACCCAGTACTTC. Translating it yields CASSQDLFRQETQYF.

CDR3 in amino acids: CASSYSAGGGYTF. The DNA of the CDR3 is TGTGCCAGCAGTTACTCCGCAGGGGGTGGCTACACCTTC. This rearrangement joins TRBV6-5 to TRBJ1-2; 7 bases are a match to TRBD1. Germline V gene sequence: CDR1 MNHEY, CDR2 SVGAGI. The CDR3 has 13 amino acids. V was pared by 0 bases and J by 7 bases, with 2 bases of the junction left unmatched.

CDR3 bases: TGTGCCAGCAGTGCACTGACGACAGGGCCTACAGATACGCAGTATTTT. Its translation: CASSALTTGPTDTQYF. The chain uses TRBV6-1 and TRBJ2-3, with 7 bases fitting TRBD1. V shed 4 bases and J 3 bases; nucleotides not matched to a gene: 10. Germline CDR1 and CDR2: MNHNS and SASEGT. This CDR3 has 16 amino acids.

V is TRBV7-2 and J is TRBJ2-7; 8 bases align to TRBD2. Germline values: CDR1 SGHTA, CDR2 FQGNSA. The J segment lost 2 bases and the V segment lost 3 bases, leaving 6 bases of the junction unmatched. The CDR3 is 15 amino acids. CDR3 sequence: CASSFIAGFAYEQYF. The CDR3 DNA is TGTGCCAGCAGCTTTATAGCGGGGTTTGCCTACGAGCAGTACTTC.

The gene calls are TRBV30 and TRBJ2-7, with D hard to call. Trimming removed 5 bases from V and 1 base from J, with 6 bases in between. Germline-derived CDR1 and CDR2 are GTSNPN and SVGIG (reference sequence). The CDR3 sequence is 11 residues long. This chain's CDR3 is CAWGSSYEQYF. CDR3 DNA sequence: TGTGCCTGGGGATCTTCCTACGAGCAGTACTTC. Variable domain in full (rest from reference TRBV30 and TRBJ2-7): SQTIHQWPATLVQPVGSPLSLECTVEGTSNPNLYWYRQAAGRGLQLLFYSVGIGQISSEVPQNLSASRPQDRQFILSSKKLLLSDSGFYLCAWGSSYEQYFGPGTRLTVT.

The gene calls are TRBV5-4 and TRBJ1-2, with no clear D. Germline assignment: CDR1 SGHNT and CDR2 YYREEE (reference sequence). V lost 6 bases and J 4 bases, leaving 13 bases between the germline ends. The CDR3 sequence is 13 residues long. The CDR3 coding sequence is TGTGCCAGCAACCTGGATGGGTCCTATGGCTACACCTTC. This sequence encodes CASNLDGSYGYTF.

This rearrangement joins TRBV5-1 to TRBJ2-3; 8 bases are shared with TRBD2. There are 15 residues in the CDR3. The V gene's germline CDR1 is SGHRS and CDR2 YFSETQ. V was clipped by 4 bases and J by 0 bases; unmatched bases: 4. The CDR3 DNA reads as TGCGCCAGCAGCGCCACGGGGGGGAGCACAGATACGCAGTATTTT. Translated, it gives CASSATGGSTDTQYF.

CDR3 protein: CASSLREETQYF. DNA for the CDR3: TGTGCCAGCAGTTTACGGGAGGAGACCCAGTACTTC. V and J are TRBV6-6 and TRBJ2-5; possible D gene TRBD2, 6 bases. This CDR3 has 12 amino acids. Germline CDR1 is MNHNY and CDR2 is SVGAGI (reference sequence). V lost 4 bases to trimming and J lost 5 bases, with 8 bases between them.

The chain couples TRBV9 to TRBJ1-3; D gene ambiguous. V dropped 4 bases and J dropped 4 bases, with 9 bases sitting between them. CDR3 length: 13 amino acids. Germline V CDR1 and CDR2: SGDLS, YYNGEE. CDR3 nucleotide sequence: TGTGCCAGCAGCCTCGTAGACGGAAACACCATATATTTT. It yields the protein CASSLVDGNTIYF.

The chain uses TRBV5-1 and TRBJ1-5; D ambiguous. CDR1 is SGHRS and CDR2 is YFSETQ in the germline V gene. This CDR3 spans 13 amino acids. With 0 bases removed from V and 5 bases from J, the gap between germline ends came to 6 bases. The CDR3 loop reads CASSLEVDQPQHF. The DNA for the CDR3 is TGCGCCAGCAGCTTGGAAGTGGATCAGCCCCAGCATTTT.

This chain joins TRBV5-1 and TRBJ1-1, with D tentatively TRBD1 (6 bases). The CDR3 runs to 14 residues. Trimming shortened V by 2 bases and J by 0 bases, and 8 bases separated the two germline ends. From germline, CDR1 is SGHRS and CDR2 YFSETQ. CDR3 coding DNA: TGCGCCAGCAGCTTCAGGGGCATGAACACTGAAGCTTTCTTT. Translating gives CASSFRGMNTEAFF.

This clone was found many times. This rearrangement joins TRBV7-8 to TRBJ1-1; D gene uncertain. The CDR3 loop spans 14 amino acids. Trimming stripped 2 bases from V and 4 bases from J, with 11 bases between. Germline V gene data show CDR1 as SGHVS and CDR2 as FQNEAQ. The CDR3 region has the DNA TGTGCCAGCAGCTTAAAAACAATGAGCACTGAAGCTTTCTTT. Translation: CASSLKTMSTEAFF.

This chain uses TRBV4-3 with TRBJ1-6; 10 nucleotides line up with TRBD1. The trim removed 4 bases at V and 9 bases at J, leaving 3 bases unmatched. The CDR3 spans 14 residues. CDR1 is LGHNA and CDR2 is YSLEER in the germline V gene. The CDR3 region has the DNA TGCGCCAGCAGCCGGACAGGGGGTAGTTCACCCCTCCACTTT. This translates into CASSRTGGSSPLHF.

The chain links TRBV6-1 to TRBJ2-1; 7 positions match TRBD2. The CDR3 runs to 13 residues. Germline CDR1 MNHNS, CDR2 SASEGT. J lost 10 bases, V lost 6 bases, and 9 bases had no gene match. CDR3 in DNA: TGTGCCAGCAGCCAGGGACTATCAAACGAGCAGTTCTTC. Translation gives CASSQGLSNEQFF.

V usage is TRBV5-5 and J usage is TRBJ2-3; 8 nucleotides align to TRBD1. Trimming at V came to 4 bases and at J to 5 bases, leaving 3 bases not matched to a gene. CDR3 length equals 13 residues. Germline lookup yields CDR1 SGHKS and CDR2 YYEKEE (reference sequence). The CDR3 region is CASSRTGRDTQYF. The CDR3 coding sequence is TGTGCCAGCAGCAGGACAGGGAGAGATACGCAGTATTTT. The whole variable domain, remainder taken from reference TRBV5-5 and TRBJ2-3, is DAGVTQSPTHLIKTRGQQVTLRCSPISGHKSVSWYQQVLGQGPQFIFQYYEKEERGRGNFPDRFSARQFPNYSSELNVNALLLGDSALYLCASSRTGRDTQYFGPGTRLTVL.

CDR3: CASSQLGAAEAFF. CDR3 nucleotide sequence: TGCGCCAGCAGCCAATTGGGGGCGGCTGAAGCTTTCTTT. The chain joins TRBV4-3 to TRBJ1-1; D might be TRBD1 (6 bases). Between the trimmed V and J ends, which lost 2 bases and 6 bases, there was a span of 10 bases. This CDR3 is built from 13 residues. The germline gives CDR1 LGHNA, CDR2 YSLEER.

This sequence joins TRBV25-1 and TRBJ2-5; D remains unclear. Germline V gives CDR1 MGHDK, CDR2 SYGVNS. CDR3 length: 15 residues. The V end was cut by 3 bases, the J end by 2 bases, with 13 bases between. In DNA form, the CDR3 reads TGTGCCAGCAGTGAGCCGACTCATTATCAAGAGACCCAGTACTTC. Translating it yields CASSEPTHYQETQYF. Complete variable domain (other parts from reference TRBV25-1 and TRBJ2-5): EADIYQTPRYLVIGTGKKITLECSQTMGHDKMYWYQQDPGMELHLIHYSYGVNSTEKGDLSSESTVSRIRTEHFPLTLESARPSHTSQYLCASSEPTHYQETQYFGPGTRLLVL.